The source of this T cell receptor (beta chain) is a study of cytomegalovirus exposure and HLA in healthy donors. Primers included in the PCR were 60 Vbeta and 13 Jbeta primers. TCRdb's table, derived via immunoSEQ multiplex PCR, lists solely in-frame clones and lacks some. The sample lists approximately 150,000 clones, approximately 79% occurring once. The CDR3 covers 15 residues. The germline gives CDR1 SGHTS, CDR2 YDEGEE. The trim removed 4 bases at V and 2 bases at J, leaving 3 bases unmatched. This sequence was found in a woman aged 25 to 45 in good health and CMV-seronegative. V gene TRBV5-8 combines with J gene TRBJ1-5; 10 bases line up with TRBD1. Sequenced input: PBMCs. The CDR3 here is CASSRQGARNQPQHF. Here the CDR3 DNA reads TGTGCCAGCAGCCGACAGGGGGCCCGCAATCAGCCCCAGCATTTT.